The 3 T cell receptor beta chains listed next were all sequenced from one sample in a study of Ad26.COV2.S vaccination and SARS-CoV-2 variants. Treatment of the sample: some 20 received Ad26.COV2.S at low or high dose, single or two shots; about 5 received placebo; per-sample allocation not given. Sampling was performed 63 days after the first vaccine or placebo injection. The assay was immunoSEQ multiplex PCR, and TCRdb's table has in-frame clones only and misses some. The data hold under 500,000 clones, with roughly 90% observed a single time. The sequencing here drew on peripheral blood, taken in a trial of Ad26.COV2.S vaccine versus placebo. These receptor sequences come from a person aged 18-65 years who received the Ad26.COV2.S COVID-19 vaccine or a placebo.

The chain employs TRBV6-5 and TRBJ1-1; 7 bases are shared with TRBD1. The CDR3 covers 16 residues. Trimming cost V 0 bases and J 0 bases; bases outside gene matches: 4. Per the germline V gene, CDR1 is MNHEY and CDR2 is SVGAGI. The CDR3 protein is CASSYSRDSLNTEAFF. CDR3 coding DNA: TGTGCCAGCAGTTACTCGAGGGACAGTTTGAACACTGAAGCTTTCTTT.

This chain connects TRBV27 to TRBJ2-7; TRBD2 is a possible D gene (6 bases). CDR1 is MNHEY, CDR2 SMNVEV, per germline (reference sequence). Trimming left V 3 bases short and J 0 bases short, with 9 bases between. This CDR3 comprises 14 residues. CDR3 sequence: CASSFGGISYEQYF. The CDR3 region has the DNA TGTGCCAGCAGTTTCGGGGGAATCTCCTACGAGCAGTACTTC.

CDR3 nucleotide sequence: TGTGCCAGCAGCTCCCGTGGACTAGCGGGGGGACTGAACACCGGGGAGCTGTTTTTT. It specifies CASSSRGLAGGLNTGELFF. This sequence joins TRBV9 and TRBJ2-2, with 14 bases lining up with TRBD2. This CDR3 region has 19 residues. Trimming at V came to 4 bases and at J to 1 base, leaving 9 bases not matched to a gene. Germline lookup yields CDR1 SGDLS and CDR2 YYNGEE.